The present T cell receptor beta chain was sequenced within a study of PD-1 blockade in classical Hodgkin lymphoma (dated by TCRdb to about 2020). Background on the whole study: Nivolumab dosing was 3 mg/kg intravenously every 2 weeks, continuing until either disease progression or unacceptable toxicity. The study used CyTOF and TCR beta sequencing to define a peripheral blood immune signature of response to PD-1 blockade in classical Hodgkin lymphoma. The study at large found these results: Baseline TCR diversity was reported as lower in newly diagnosed patients than in healthy donors, and lower still in relapsed/refractory patients. Patients starting nivolumab less than 1 year after ASCT had lower diversity and were excluded from later analyses to avoid confounding by immune reconstitution. Among trial patients, those achieving complete response had baseline diversity similar to that of newly diagnosed patients, while diversity was significantly lower in partial responders and progressors. A significant rise by C4D1 was seen in CD4+ but not CD8+ TCR diversity (p=0.0027 vs p=0.16), with the rise being most apparent in complete responders (p=0.02). Only a single clinical trial cohort was studied, and what caused the repertoire differences, possibly disease activity or prior therapy, remained undefined.

Germline trimming amounts to 3 bases on V and 5 bases on J, with 4 as the count of junction bases outside the gene matches. Including cysteine and phenylalanine, the CDR3 has 15 amino acids. The only DNA kept is the CDR3, 45 bases in frame from the first base. For CDR1 and CDR2, the germline V gene lists MDHEN and SYDVKM. The Qiagen DNeasy kit was used to extract genomic DNA from unsorted PBMCs and from the negatively selected CD4+ and CD8+ fractions. TCR beta CDR3 regions were subjected to amplification by immunoSEQ multiplex PCR with primers that anneal to V and J segments. A synthetic immune receptor repertoire was used to minimize amplification bias, and any residual bias was removed computationally once sequencing was done. Turning to the authors' computational methods: Repertoire diversity was quantified as the Shannon entropy index using custom Python scripts. The unsorted, CD4+ and CD8+ repertoires were each analyzed separately, with the exception of combined analyses, where CD4+ and CD8+ sequences were merged in silico. A clone was considered expanded if an increase in frequency of at least 2-fold after treatment relative to C1D1 was found, and a pseudocount of 0.5 was applied to clones undetected at baseline. Clones with 0 or 1 copy at C1D1 were classified as singleton clones, and clones with 2 or more copies were classified as non-singleton clones. Clones expanded in unsorted samples were labelled as CD4+, CD8+ or unknown by matching protein sequences in sorted samples from the same patient. Wilcoxon tests on paired samples were used to test diversity changes from C1D1 to C4D1. TCRdb took this table from immuneACCESS and kept in-frame rearrangements with V and J called. Such tables lack part of the clones; where checked against another copy, unresolved V genes explain under half of the gap, and the rest is unexplained. The V and J calls and clone size come from that table; D and trimming were worked out from the DNA. Here the sample has approximately 99,000 clones; about 88% occur a single time. The biggest ten clones account for around 20% of the sample.

Taken with the paper, the label for time point translates to: cycle 2 day 1 (C2D1) of nivolumab. All trial patients had relapsed after autologous stem cell transplantation, with cohorts A, B and C differing in prior brentuximab vedotin exposure. The trial cohort was composed of approximately 56 patients with relapsed/refractory classical Hodgkin lymphoma, for whom complete response, partial response or progressive disease was recorded as best overall response. Trial patients were treated with single-agent nivolumab in the multi-cohort phase II CheckMate 205 trial. An independent review committee assessed best overall response using the 2007 International Working Group response criteria. Trial PBMCs were collected just before the start of nivolumab (C1D1) and during therapy at cycle 2 day 1 and cycle 4 day 1. Peripheral blood was collected in 8 mL Vacutainer Cell Preparation Tubes, from which PBMCs were isolated by centrifugation and then cryopreserved.

Concerning this clone: The antigen it recognizes is unknown. Within one base of it there is no much larger clone, and no base qualities were kept.

The sample in question was peripheral blood mononuclear cells (PBMCs), obtained before the second cycle of nivolumab. The TCR comes from a human donor with classical Hodgkin lymphoma. Recombination joined TRBV28 with TRBJ1-2, and 12 junction bases match TRBD1. The DNA sequence is TGTGCCAGCAGTTTGGGACAGGGGGCGGGGTATGGCTACACCTTC. This encodes CASSLGQGAGYGYTF.